These 5 T cell receptor beta chains originate from one sample sequenced in a study of blood T cell repertoires in COVID-19. Measured with immunoSEQ multiplex PCR; TCRdb has only the in-frame clones, and not every one. The sample includes 250,000 to 300,000 clones, roughly 86% of them seen just once. Specimen: peripheral blood. These receptors were taken from a man aged 18 to 29 with active or convalescent COVID-19.

The V and J genes are TRBV11-2 and TRBJ1-5; D is ambiguous. Germline CDR1 is SGHAT and CDR2 is FQNNGV. The CDR3 extends over 8 amino acids. Deletions cut 7 bases from V and 15 bases from J, with 7 bases between. The CDR3 region is CASNSRHF. The DNA of the CDR3 is TGTGCCAGCAACAGCCGGCATTTT.

CDR3 DNA: TGTGCCAGCAGTCTATCTCCGAGGCAAAATAATTCACCCCTCCACTTT. Translated: CASSLSPRQNNSPLHF. The chain joins TRBV6-6 to TRBJ1-6, with D uncertain. V shed 5 bases and J shed 5 bases, with 16 bases lying between them. The CDR3 runs to 16 residues. The germline CDR1 and CDR2 sequences are MNHNY and SVGAGI (reference sequence).

This clone was observed a handful of times. This chain links TRBV12-3 or TRBV12-4 with TRBJ1-5; D call uncertain. V lost 3 bases to trimming and J lost 7 bases, with 10 bases between them. The CDR3 covers 13 residues. The CDR3 loop is CASSFRVNQPQHF. The CDR3 DNA reads TGTGCCAGCAGTTTTCGGGTTAACCAGCCCCAGCATTTT.

The rearrangement uses TRBV19 and TRBJ1-5; a weak D match, TRBD1 (5 bases). The CDR3 has 15 amino acids. Trimming pared 4 bases from V and 3 bases from J, leaving 13 bases between. Germline assignment: CDR1 LNHDA and CDR2 SQIVND (reference sequence). Here the CDR3 reads CASSRQQFFNQPQHF. The CDR3 region has the DNA TGTGCCAGTAGTAGACAGCAGTTCTTCAATCAGCCCCAGCATTTT.

This rearrangement joins TRBV6-2 or TRBV6-3 to TRBJ1-1; 9 positions agree with TRBD1. Germline V lookup: CDR1 MNHEY, CDR2 SVGEGT. V lost 5 bases and J lost 0; bases outside the gene matches: 7. This CDR3 spans 16 amino acids. Here the CDR3 DNA reads TGTGCCAGCAGTCCAGGGACAGGGTCCTTGAACACTGAAGCTTTCTTT. It is translated as CASSPGTGSLNTEAFF.